Shown below are 14 T cell receptor beta chains from a single sample sequenced in a study of OX40 agonist ivuxolimab in advanced cancers. Assay used: immunoSEQ multiplex PCR; TCRdb lists only in-frame clones, some missing. The data hold 60,000 to 65,000 clones, with around 84% observed a single time. The material sequenced was CD4+ or CD8+ T cells sorted from blood, taken in a trial of the OX40 agonist ivuxolimab. These receptors came from an adult with an advanced solid tumor such as melanoma, head and neck, liver or kidney cancer.

The chain links TRBV6-5 to TRBJ1-5, with no clear D. V gave up 4 bases and J gave up 3 bases, with 10 bases separating them. Germline CDR1 and CDR2: MNHEY and SVGAGI. The CDR3 totals 14 residues. In DNA form, the CDR3 reads TGTGCCAGCAGTTGGAGCTCTTTCAATCAGCCCCAGCATTTT. It translates to CASSWSSFNQPQHF.

The chain couples TRBV19 to TRBJ1-5; 10 nucleotides line up with TRBD1. V lost 3 bases and J lost 9; bases outside the gene matches: 8. The CDR3 totals 15 residues. Per germline, CDR1 LNHDA and CDR2 SQIVND (reference sequence). The CDR3 region is CASSMGQGRSRPQHF. CDR3 sequence (DNA): TGTGCCAGTAGTATGGGACAGGGGCGAAGTCGGCCCCAGCATTTT.

This clone was seen just once. J is TRBJ2-3 and V is TRBV2; D gene ambiguous. The CDR3 loop spans 11 amino acids. Germline CDR1 is SNHLY and CDR2 is FYNNEI. With 4 bases removed from V and 5 bases from J, the gap between germline ends came to 4 bases. Here the CDR3 DNA reads TGTGCCAGCAGTGTGGTAGATACGCAGTATTTT. Residues: CASSVVDTQYF.

This clone was found a few times. The chain carries TRBV7-6 and TRBJ2-6; the D is unclear. V gave up 1 base and J gave up 0 bases, with 7 bases separating them. Germline CDR1 is SGHVS and CDR2 is FNYEAQ. This CDR3 is 16 amino acids long. For the CDR3, the DNA is TGTGCCAGCAGCTTAGGGATTCACTCTGGGGCCAACGTCCTGACTTTC. Translated, it gives CASSLGIHSGANVLTF.

The chain joins TRBV7-8 to TRBJ1-5; 10 positions agree with TRBD1. The CDR3 sequence is 15 residues long. From germline, CDR1 is SGHVS and CDR2 FQNEAQ. Germline trimming cut 5 bases from V and 6 bases from J; bases unmatched to any gene: 7. The DNA for the CDR3 is TGTGCCAGCAGCCCGGGACAGGGGCAAGGTCAGCCCCAGCATTTT. Translated: CASSPGQGQGQPQHF.

The chain couples TRBV6-1 to TRBJ1-1; possible D gene TRBD1, 5 bases. Trimming took 1 base from V and 11 from J, leaving 17 bases between them. Germline V gene lookup returns CDR1 MNHNS and CDR2 SASEGT. CDR3 length: 14 residues. The CDR3 region has the DNA TGTGCCAGCAGTGAAGGCCGGCGGGGCTTTTCGGCTTTCTTT. Its translation is CASSEGRRGFSAFF.

The V and J genes are TRBV19 and TRBJ2-5; D is undetermined. The length of the CDR3 is 15 residues. Germline-derived CDR1 and CDR2 are LNHDA and SQIVND (reference sequence). V was shortened by 5 bases and J by 2 bases, with 15 bases between the two germline ends. The CDR3 bases are TGTGCCAGTAGTGGCCGGGCCTCACTTCAAGAGACCCAGTACTTC. This encodes CASSGRASLQETQYF. Complete variable domain (other parts from reference TRBV19 and TRBJ2-5): DGGITQSPKYLFRKEGQNVTLSCEQNLNHDAMYWYRQDPGQGLRLIYYSQIVNDFQKGDIAEGYSVSREKKESFPLTVTSAQKNPTAFYLCASSGRASLQETQYFGPGTRLLVL.

CDR3 nucleotide sequence: TGTGCCAGCAGCTTATGGTCCGGGACACAGATCTACCCTACCTACGAGCAGTACTTC. Translated, it gives CASSLWSGTQIYPTYEQYF. The chain recombines TRBV7-8 with TRBJ2-7; tentative D call: TRBD1 (6 bases). The V and J ends lost 2 bases and 2 bases respectively, with 25 bases between them. The germline V gene encodes CDR1 SGHVS and CDR2 FQNEAQ. The CDR3 is 19 residues long.

This chain joins TRBV5-4 and TRBJ2-3; the D gene is possibly TRBD2 (6 bases). The CDR3 consists of 14 residues. V was trimmed by 3 bases and J by 4 bases, leaving 12 bases between them. Germline V gives CDR1 SGHNT, CDR2 YYREEE (reference sequence). The CDR3 sequence: CASSSPTSPDTQYF. The CDR3 DNA follows: TGTGCCAGCAGCTCGCCCACTAGCCCAGATACGCAGTATTTT.

This clone has more than one count but fewer than ten. This chain links TRBV5-5 with TRBJ1-4, with 7 bases fitting TRBD1. Germline V gene lookup returns CDR1 SGHKS and CDR2 YYEKEE (reference sequence). V lost 4 bases to trimming and J lost 7 bases; unmatched junction nucleotides: 7. CDR3 size: 14 residues. The CDR3 DNA is TGTGCCAGCAGCCTACAGGGGAGGGTTGAAAAACTGTTTTTT. The encoded protein is CASSLQGRVEKLFF.

V is TRBV11-2 and J is TRBJ2-1, with 8 bases aligning to TRBD1. Trimming took 4 bases from V and 3 from J; bases not matched to a gene: 5. The germline V gene has CDR1 SGHAT and CDR2 FQNNGV. The length of the CDR3 is 15 residues. DNA of the CDR3: TGTGCCAGCAGCTCCACCGGGACAGGCTACAATGAGCAGTTCTTC. Its translation: CASSSTGTGYNEQFF.

J is TRBJ2-7 and V is TRBV13, with a weak D call TRBD2 (5 bases). Per germline, CDR1 PRHDT and CDR2 FYEKMQ (reference sequence). The CDR3 consists of 14 residues. Trimming pared 5 bases from V and 6 bases from J, leaving 17 bases between. CDR3 protein: CASSLASSSREQYF. The DNA of the CDR3 is TGTGCCAGCAGCCTAGCCAGCTCTTCTCGCGAGCAGTACTTC.

In its sample, this clone was seen once. The V gene is TRBV10-3, the J gene TRBJ1-5, with D unresolved. The CDR3 contains 15 residues. Germline V gene lookup returns CDR1 ENHRY and CDR2 SYGVKD. V lost 8 bases, J lost 0 bases, and 14 bases lay in between. The DNA of the CDR3 is TGTGCCATCGGGAACCAACTTTCTAGCAATCAGCCCCAGCATTTT. As protein: CAIGNQLSSNQPQHF.

The J gene is TRBJ1-1, the V gene TRBV7-8; D gene unclear. With 5 bases removed from V and 1 base from J, the gap between germline ends came to 14 bases. The CDR3 has 15 amino acids. Germline loops: CDR1 SGHVS, CDR2 FQNEAQ. The CDR3 DNA follows: TGTGCCAGCAGCCCCCGAACCCGGGGGAACACTGAAGCTTTCTTT. As protein: CASSPRTRGNTEAFF.